This T cell receptor beta chain emerged from a study of identifying expanded T cells in peripheral blood. Study observations and caveats: Differentially abundant clones: about 1.2 between replicates, 15 to 17 at roughly 2 weeks, around 19 at four.

The V and J ends lost 2 bases and 0 bases respectively, with 11 bases between them. Germline-derived CDR1 and CDR2 are SGHDT and YYEEEE. CDR3 length equals 15 residues. On this clone itself: Antigen: not known.

No infections or other immune events were documented during collection. Generated by immunoSEQ multiplex PCR, the TCRdb table keeps only in-frame clones and is missing some. The sample yields 95,000 to 100,000 clones, roughly 89% seen once. The origin of this receptor is a person aged 18 to 70 in good health. V is TRBV5-6 and J is TRBJ1-1; D is possibly TRBD1 (5 bases). Specimen: blood. The CDR3 region is CASSLSPGVNTEAFF. In nucleotides, the CDR3 is TGTGCCAGCAGCTTAAGTCCGGGGGTGAACACTGAAGCTTTCTTT.